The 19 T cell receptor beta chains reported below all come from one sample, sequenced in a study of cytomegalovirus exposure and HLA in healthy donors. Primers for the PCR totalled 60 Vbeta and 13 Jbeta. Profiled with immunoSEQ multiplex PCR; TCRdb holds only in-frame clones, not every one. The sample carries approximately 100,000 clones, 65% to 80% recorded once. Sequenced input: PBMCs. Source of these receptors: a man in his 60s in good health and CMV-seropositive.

The CDR3: CASSQAGGYQYF. In DNA form, the CDR3 reads TGCGCCAGCAGCCAAGCAGGGGGCTATCAGTACTTC. The V and J genes are TRBV4-1 and TRBJ2-4, with 8 bases that match TRBD1. The CDR3 contains 12 residues. The V segment lost 1 base and the J segment 12 bases; nucleotides outside the gene matches: 2. Germline loops: CDR1 MGHRA, CDR2 YSYEKL.

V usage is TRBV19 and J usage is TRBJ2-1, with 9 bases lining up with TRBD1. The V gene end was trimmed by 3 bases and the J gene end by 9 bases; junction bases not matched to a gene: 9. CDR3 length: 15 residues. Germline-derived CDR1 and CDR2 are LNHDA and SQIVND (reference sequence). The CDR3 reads CASSIGDRDPSEQFF. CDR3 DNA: TGTGCCAGTAGTATCGGGGACAGGGATCCGAGTGAGCAGTTCTTC.

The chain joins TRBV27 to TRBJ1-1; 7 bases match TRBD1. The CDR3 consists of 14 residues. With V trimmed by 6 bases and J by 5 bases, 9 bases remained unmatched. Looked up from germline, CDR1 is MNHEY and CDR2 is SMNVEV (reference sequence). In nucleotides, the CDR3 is TGTGCCAGCAGATCTACAGGGGAGTGGACTGAAGCTTTCTTT. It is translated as CASRSTGEWTEAFF.

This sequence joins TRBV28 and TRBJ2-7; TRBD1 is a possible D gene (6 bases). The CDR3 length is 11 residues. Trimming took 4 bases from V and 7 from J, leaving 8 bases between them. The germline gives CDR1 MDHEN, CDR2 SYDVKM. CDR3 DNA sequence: TGTGCCAGCAGTTCAACAGGGGAGCAGTACTTC. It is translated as CASSSTGEQYF.

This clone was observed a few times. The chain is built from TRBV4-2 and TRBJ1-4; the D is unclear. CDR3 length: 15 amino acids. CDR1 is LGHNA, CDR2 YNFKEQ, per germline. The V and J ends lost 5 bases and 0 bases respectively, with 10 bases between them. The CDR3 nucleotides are TGTGCCAGCAGCACCACAGTTGCAACTAATGAAAAACTGTTTTTT. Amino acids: CASSTTVATNEKLFF.

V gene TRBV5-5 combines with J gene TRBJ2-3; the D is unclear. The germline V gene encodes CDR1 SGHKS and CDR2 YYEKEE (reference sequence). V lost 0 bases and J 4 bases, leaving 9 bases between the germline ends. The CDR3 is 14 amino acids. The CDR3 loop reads CASSLDFMADTQYF. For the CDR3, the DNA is TGTGCCAGCAGCTTGGACTTTATGGCAGATACGCAGTATTTT.

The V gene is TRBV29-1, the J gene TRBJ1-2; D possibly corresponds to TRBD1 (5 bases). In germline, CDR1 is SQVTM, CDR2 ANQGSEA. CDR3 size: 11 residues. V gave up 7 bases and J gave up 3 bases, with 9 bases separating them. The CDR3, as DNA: TGCAGCGCAGGGATCGACTATGGCTACACCTTC. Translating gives CSAGIDYGYTF.

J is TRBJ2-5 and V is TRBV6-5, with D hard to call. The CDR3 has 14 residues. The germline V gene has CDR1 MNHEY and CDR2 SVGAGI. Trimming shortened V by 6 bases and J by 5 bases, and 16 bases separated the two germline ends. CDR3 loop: CASSYLTHLETQYF. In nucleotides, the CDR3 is TGTGCCAGCAGCTACCTGACACACCTGGAGACCCAGTACTTC.

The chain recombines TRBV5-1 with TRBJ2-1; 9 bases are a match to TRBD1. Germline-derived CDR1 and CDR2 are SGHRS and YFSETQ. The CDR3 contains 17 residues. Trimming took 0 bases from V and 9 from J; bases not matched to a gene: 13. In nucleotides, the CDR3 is TGCGCCAGCAGCTTGGGGAGGACAGGGGTACGAGGGGCTGAGCAGTTCTTC. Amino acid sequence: CASSLGRTGVRGAEQFF.

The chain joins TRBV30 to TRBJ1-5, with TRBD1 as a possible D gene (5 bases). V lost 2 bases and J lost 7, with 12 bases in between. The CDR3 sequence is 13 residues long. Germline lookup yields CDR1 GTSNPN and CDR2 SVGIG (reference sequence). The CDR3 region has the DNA TGTGCCTGGAGTCTACAGGAAGGGCAGCCCCAGCATTTT. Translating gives CAWSLQEGQPQHF.

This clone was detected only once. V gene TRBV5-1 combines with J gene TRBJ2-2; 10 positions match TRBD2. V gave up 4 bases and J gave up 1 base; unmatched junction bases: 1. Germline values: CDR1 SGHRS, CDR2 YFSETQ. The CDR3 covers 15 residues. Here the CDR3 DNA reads TGCGCCAGCAGCCGGACTAGCGGGAACACCGGGGAGCTGTTTTTT. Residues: CASSRTSGNTGELFF.

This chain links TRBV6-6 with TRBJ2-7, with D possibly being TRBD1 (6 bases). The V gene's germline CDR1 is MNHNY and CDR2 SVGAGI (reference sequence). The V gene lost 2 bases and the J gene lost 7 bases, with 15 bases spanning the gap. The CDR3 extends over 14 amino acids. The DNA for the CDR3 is TGTGCCAGCAGTTACCCGACAGGTTCAGGTGAGCAGTACTTC. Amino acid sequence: CASSYPTGSGEQYF.

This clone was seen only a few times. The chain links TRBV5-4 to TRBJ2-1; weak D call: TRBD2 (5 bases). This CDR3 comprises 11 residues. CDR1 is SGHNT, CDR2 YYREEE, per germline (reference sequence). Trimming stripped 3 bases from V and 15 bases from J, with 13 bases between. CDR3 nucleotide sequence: TGTGCCAGCAGCTCCCGGGGTCCTTGGTTCTTC. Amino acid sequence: CASSSRGPWFF.

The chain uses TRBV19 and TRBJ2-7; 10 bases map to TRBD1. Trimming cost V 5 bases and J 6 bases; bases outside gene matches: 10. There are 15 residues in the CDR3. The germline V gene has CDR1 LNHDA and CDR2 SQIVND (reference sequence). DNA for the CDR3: TGTGCCAGTAGTGCACTCCGGGACAGGGGCCGCGAGCAGTACTTC. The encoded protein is CASSALRDRGREQYF.

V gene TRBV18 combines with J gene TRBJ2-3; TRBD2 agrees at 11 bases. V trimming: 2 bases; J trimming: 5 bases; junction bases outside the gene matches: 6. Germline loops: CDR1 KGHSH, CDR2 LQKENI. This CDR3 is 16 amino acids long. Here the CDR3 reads CASSPSGTSGRDTQYF. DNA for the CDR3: TGTGCCAGCTCACCATCCGGGACTAGCGGTAGAGATACGCAGTATTTT. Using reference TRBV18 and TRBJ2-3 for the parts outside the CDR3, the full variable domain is NAGVMQNPRHLVRRRGQEARLRCSPMKGHSHVYWYRQLPEEGLKFMVYLQKENIIDESGMPKERFSAEFPKEGPSILRIQQVVRGDSAAYFCASSPSGTSGRDTQYFGPGTRLTVL.

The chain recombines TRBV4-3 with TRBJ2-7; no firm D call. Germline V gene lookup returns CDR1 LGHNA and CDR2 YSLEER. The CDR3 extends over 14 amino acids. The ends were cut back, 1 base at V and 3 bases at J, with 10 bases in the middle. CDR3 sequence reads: CASSQGTESYEQYF. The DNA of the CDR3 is TGCGCCAGCAGCCAAGGAACCGAGAGCTACGAGCAGTACTTC.

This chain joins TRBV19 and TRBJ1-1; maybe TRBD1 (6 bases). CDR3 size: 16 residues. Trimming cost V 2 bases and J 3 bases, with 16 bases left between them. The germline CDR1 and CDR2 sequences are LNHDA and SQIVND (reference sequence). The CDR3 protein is CASSIRGRGSHTEAFF. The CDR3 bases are TGTGCCAGTAGTATAAGAGGGAGGGGGAGCCACACTGAAGCTTTCTTT.

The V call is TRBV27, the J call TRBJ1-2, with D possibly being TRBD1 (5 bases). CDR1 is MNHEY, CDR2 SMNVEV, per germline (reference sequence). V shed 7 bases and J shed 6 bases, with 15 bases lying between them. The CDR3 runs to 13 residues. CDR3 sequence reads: CASKLSGLNGYTF. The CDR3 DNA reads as TGTGCCAGCAAACTCTCAGGGCTGAATGGCTACACCTTC.

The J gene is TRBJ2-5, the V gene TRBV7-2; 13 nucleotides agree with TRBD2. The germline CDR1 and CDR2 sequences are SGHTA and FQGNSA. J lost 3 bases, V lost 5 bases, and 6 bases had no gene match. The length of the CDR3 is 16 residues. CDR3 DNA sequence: TGTGCCAGCAGCCCAAGACTAGCGGGGGGAGAAGAGACCCAGTACTTC. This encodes CASSPRLAGGEETQYF.